The next 15 T cell receptor beta chains were all read from a single sample in a study of blood T cell repertoires in COVID-19. Sequencing was performed with immunoSEQ multiplex PCR; in TCRdb, only in-frame clones are kept and a portion is missing. The sample records a few hundred thousand clones, 88% being singletons. What was sequenced was peripheral blood. The origin of the receptors is a woman aged 25 to 45 who had recovered from COVID-19.

This sequence joins TRBV5-5 and TRBJ2-1; 8 bases align to TRBD2. With V trimmed by 2 bases and J by 10 bases, 8 bases remained unmatched. CDR3 length equals 14 residues. Germline assignment: CDR1 SGHKS and CDR2 YYEKEE (reference sequence). The CDR3 DNA reads as TGTGCCAGCAGCTTTCGGGGACTAGTAGACGAGCAGTTCTTC. It codes for CASSFRGLVDEQFF.

V is TRBV5-1 and J is TRBJ1-1, with 9 bases that match TRBD1. Germline trimming cut 2 bases from V and 4 bases from J; bases unmatched to any gene: 12. Germline assignment: CDR1 SGHRS and CDR2 YFSETQ. The CDR3 spans 17 residues. This chain's CDR3 is CASSFGTGKLLGTEAFF. The CDR3 nucleotides read TGCGCCAGCAGCTTCGGGACAGGGAAGTTATTGGGCACTGAAGCTTTCTTT.

V usage is TRBV4-3 and J usage is TRBJ1-2, with 7 positions matching TRBD1. The trim removed 3 bases at V and 2 bases at J, leaving 6 bases unmatched. In germline, CDR1 is LGHNA, CDR2 YSLEER. The CDR3 is 15 residues long. CDR3 sequence: CASSQSTTGNYGYTF. The CDR3 bases are TGCGCCAGCAGCCAGTCCACGACAGGGAACTATGGCTACACCTTC.

This clone was picked up a small number of times. This sequence joins TRBV2 and TRBJ1-2; D gene uncertain. V was trimmed by 5 bases and J by 5 bases, leaving 9 bases between them. Germline-derived CDR1 and CDR2 are SNHLY and FYNNEI. The CDR3 sequence is 12 residues long. In DNA, the CDR3 is TGTGCCAGCAGTTCACCAGGATATGGCTACACCTTC. Protein product: CASSSPGYGYTF.

The chain uses TRBV7-9 and TRBJ2-7; TRBD2 aligns across 8 bases. CDR1 and CDR2 from the germline V gene are SEHNR and FQNEAQ (reference sequence). The CDR3 loop spans 16 amino acids. The J segment lost 6 bases and the V segment lost 5 bases, leaving 15 bases of the junction unmatched. Here the CDR3 reads CASSTPGFAGGGEQYF. CDR3 coding DNA: TGTGCCAGCAGCACCCCGGGTTTCGCGGGGGGTGGCGAGCAGTACTTC.

This CDR3 is CASSLVEVLNEQFF. As DNA, the CDR3 is TGTGCCAGCAGCTTAGTCGAGGTTTTAAATGAGCAGTTCTTC. This chain uses TRBV7-8 with TRBJ2-1; no definite D call. The CDR3 runs 14 residues. Germline V gene sequence: CDR1 SGHVS, CDR2 FQNEAQ. The germline V and J ends were trimmed by 1 base and 7 bases, with 11 bases remaining between them. Together with reference TRBV7-8 and TRBJ2-1, the CDR3 gives the full variable domain: GAGVSQSPRYKVAKRGQDVALRCDPISGHVSLFWYQQALGQGPEFLTYFQNEAQLDKSGLPSDRFFAERPEGSVSTLKIQRTQQEDSAVYLCASSLVEVLNEQFFGPGTRLTVL.

This rearrangement joins TRBV27 to TRBJ2-3; 9 bases agree with TRBD2. CDR3 size: 13 residues. Trimming cost V 11 bases and J 4 bases; bases outside gene matches: 7. In germline, CDR1 is MNHEY, CDR2 SMNVEV (reference sequence). As DNA, the CDR3 is TGTGCCGCGGGGGGGGGCAATGCAGATACGCAGTATTTT. It is translated as CAAGGGNADTQYF.

The genes are TRBV28 and TRBJ2-7, with D perhaps matching TRBD1 (5 bases). The CDR3 is 16 residues long. CDR1 is MDHEN, CDR2 SYDVKM, per germline. The V end lost 4 bases, the J end lost 9 bases, and 25 bases lay between the germline ends. Here the CDR3 reads CASSSRPRHVGRGQYF. CDR3 nucleotide sequence: TGTGCCAGCAGTTCGAGACCCCGACATGTGGGAAGGGGGCAGTACTTC.

The V and J genes are TRBV6-5 and TRBJ2-7; 9 positions agree with TRBD1. The CDR3 loop spans 14 amino acids. The germline CDR1 and CDR2 sequences are MNHEY and SVGAGI. The V and J ends lost 5 bases and 6 bases, in that order; junction bases with no gene match: 8. CDR3 coding DNA: TGTGCCAGCAGTCCTAGGACAGGGGTGCTCGAGCAGTACTTC. It is translated as CASSPRTGVLEQYF.

This chain links TRBV13 with TRBJ1-2; the D gene is possibly TRBD1 (6 bases). Trimming pared 4 bases from V and 5 bases from J, leaving 14 bases between. CDR1 and CDR2 from the germline V gene are PRHDT and FYEKMQ (reference sequence). The CDR3 runs 14 residues. CDR3: CASSSAGVGYGYTF. In DNA form, the CDR3 reads TGTGCCAGCAGCTCCGCAGGGGTGGGGTATGGCTACACCTTC.

The V and J genes are TRBV7-8 and TRBJ1-2; D remains ambiguous. The CDR3 contains 17 residues. Trimming pared 4 bases from V and 1 base from J, leaving 19 bases between. Germline V CDR1 and CDR2: SGHVS, FQNEAQ. The CDR3: CASSSRNRVIFNYGYTF. The DNA for the CDR3 is TGTGCCAGCAGCTCAAGGAACCGGGTCATCTTTAACTATGGCTACACCTTC. Variable domain in full (rest from reference TRBV7-8 and TRBJ1-2): GAGVSQSPRYKVAKRGQDVALRCDPISGHVSLFWYQQALGQGPEFLTYFQNEAQLDKSGLPSDRFFAERPEGSVSTLKIQRTQQEDSAVYLCASSSRNRVIFNYGYTFGSGTRLTVV.

The chain recombines TRBV28 with TRBJ2-1, with D possibly being TRBD1 (6 bases). Per germline, CDR1 MDHEN and CDR2 SYDVKM. The CDR3 is 13 residues long. V lost 6 bases to trimming and J lost 7 bases, with 13 bases between them. This chain's CDR3 is CASRTGWMNEQFF. DNA of the CDR3: TGTGCCAGCAGGACAGGTTGGATGAATGAGCAGTTCTTC.

This sequence joins TRBV28 and TRBJ1-6; 7 nucleotides match TRBD1. In germline, CDR1 is MDHEN, CDR2 SYDVKM. The CDR3 sequence is 15 residues long. V lost 3 bases, J lost 11 bases, and 10 bases stayed unmatched. CDR3 protein: CASSLYRGSMTPLHF. The DNA for the CDR3 is TGTGCCAGCAGTTTGTACAGGGGTTCGATGACACCCCTCCACTTT.

V is TRBV19 and J is TRBJ1-6; D uncertain. The CDR3 extends over 11 amino acids. V gave up 8 bases and J gave up 7 bases, with 6 bases separating them. Germline loops: CDR1 LNHDA, CDR2 SQIVND (reference sequence). The chain's CDR3 is CASSSNSPLHF. The CDR3 DNA reads TGTGCCAGTTCTAGCAATTCACCCCTCCACTTT.

This clone was counted a few times. V usage is TRBV5-1 and J usage is TRBJ2-5; no clear D. This CDR3 contains 13 residues. Germline V gene lookup returns CDR1 SGHRS and CDR2 YFSETQ. Trimming cost V 5 bases and J 5 bases, with 13 bases left between them. CDR3 nucleotides: TGCGCCAGCAGGTCACTGCAGAGGGAGACCCAGTACTTC. Its translation: CASRSLQRETQYF.